Each of the 19 T cell receptor beta chains below was sequenced from the same sample in a study of molecular identifiers for immune sequencing clone quantification (dated by TCRdb to 2017 to 2018). The library relied on PCR. Instrument used: NextSeq 500. Starting from the raw public reads, TCRdb applied fastp trimming at Q25, assembled clones with MiXCR and retained in-frame beta chains. Duplicate CDR3 protein sequences are folded into a single record with the most common DNA and genes. Within this sample are hundreds of thousands of distinct CDR3 sequences, with 25% of them counted one time only. 0.78% of the sample lies in the top ten. Input material: naive CD8+ T cells from blood, with Jurkat cell RNA spiked in. This specimen's cell subset or site label, interpreted: FACS-sorted CD8+CD4-CCR7+CD45RA+ naive T cells. These receptors originate from a human donor in good health. Some libraries in this study had Jurkat cell RNA spiked in.

This clonotype was found a few times. The gene calls are TRBV28 and TRBJ1-6, with D maybe TRBD1 (5 bases). Germline CDR1 and CDR2: MDHEN and SYDVKM. The CDR3 runs to 14 residues. Trimming stripped 5 bases from V and 6 bases from J, with 11 bases between. The CDR3 here is CASSLLDSNSPLHF. CDR3 nucleotides: TGTGCCAGCAGTCTGTTAGACAGTAATTCACCCCTCCACTTT.

This chain joins TRBV7-9 and TRBJ1-1; D gene ambiguous. Germline-derived CDR1 and CDR2 are SEHNR and FQNEAQ (reference sequence). Trimming took 2 bases from V and 10 from J, leaving 20 bases between them. There are 15 residues in the CDR3. CDR3 DNA sequence: TGTGCCAGCAGCTTACTGGTCAGCTTCGTGGCTACAGCTTTCTTT. Protein: CASSLLVSFVATAFF.

In this sample, this clonotype turned up a few times. V is TRBV19 and J is TRBJ1-1; D is uncertain. Germline V gene data show CDR1 as LNHDA and CDR2 as SQIVND (reference sequence). V was clipped by 0 bases and J by 7 bases, with 18 bases between them. This CDR3 has 16 residues. As DNA, the CDR3 is TGTGCCAGTAGTATAGATCCCTCTTCGGGCTTAAGTGAAGCTTTCTTT. Residues: CASSIDPSSGLSEAFF.

In its sample, this clonotype was seen many times. The chain combines TRBV15 with TRBJ2-1, with 7 bases matching TRBD2. This CDR3 is 13 amino acids long. Trimming at V came to 5 bases and at J to 4 bases, leaving 2 bases not matched to a gene. Germline assignment: CDR1 LNHNV and CDR2 YYDKDF (reference sequence). In nucleotides, the CDR3 is TGTGCCACCAGCCCCGGGGGGTACAATGAGCAGTTCTTC. This codes for CATSPGGYNEQFF. Drawing the rest from reference TRBV15 and TRBJ2-1, the complete variable domain is DAMVIQNPRYQVTQFGKPVTLSCSQTLNHNVMYWYQQKSSQAPKLLFHYYDKDFNNEADTPDNFQSRRPNTSFCFLDIRSPGLGDTAMYLCATSPGGYNEQFFGPGTRLTVL.

Only a few counts were recorded for this clonotype. The J gene is TRBJ1-4, the V gene TRBV9; D unclear. This CDR3 is built from 15 residues. V was pared by 0 bases and J by 3 bases, with 9 bases between. Germline V gives CDR1 SGDLS, CDR2 YYNGEE. The CDR3 DNA is TGTGCCAGCAGCGTAGTGGGCACCTCTAATGAAAAACTGTTTTTT. It is translated as CASSVVGTSNEKLFF.

This clonotype was seen a few times. The chain links TRBV4-2 to TRBJ2-7, with 7 bases lining up with TRBD2. This CDR3 has 15 residues. J was trimmed by 4 bases and V by 3 bases; bases with no gene match: 9. The germline gives CDR1 LGHNA, CDR2 YNFKEQ. The CDR3 region is CASSHPPGLPYEQYF. The CDR3 region has the DNA TGTGCCAGCAGCCATCCTCCGGGACTACCATACGAGCAGTACTTC.

The chain employs TRBV14 and TRBJ2-7; no firm D call. Germline lookup yields CDR1 SGHDN and CDR2 FVKESK. The CDR3 spans 13 residues. V lost 3 bases, J lost 1 base, and 7 bases lay in between. The CDR3 region is CASSHSISYEQYF. The CDR3 nucleotides read TGTGCCAGCAGCCACTCCATTTCCTACGAGCAGTACTTC.

Only one count was recorded for this clonotype. This may come from a read error, since a much larger clone is one base off. Here the CDR3 DNA reads TGTGCCAGCAGCTCCAGACTAGCGGGGGGCGTGGATACGCAGTATTTT. The encoded protein is CASSSRLAGGVDTQYF. The rearrangement uses TRBV5-4 and TRBJ2-3, with TRBD2 identical over 13 bases. Germline loops: CDR1 SGHNT, CDR2 YYREEE (reference sequence). The CDR3 sequence is 16 residues long. The ends lost 3 bases at V and 6 bases at J; junction bases unmatched: 7.

With respect to this clonotype: A much larger clone lies a single base off, so this may be a read error. The rearrangement joins TRBV4-2 to TRBJ1-4, with TRBD1 matching 8 bases. In germline, CDR1 is LGHNA, CDR2 YNFKEQ. V dropped 6 bases and J dropped 7; count of bases not matched to a gene: 16. CDR3 length: 17 residues. The CDR3 region is CASSQRSIGQGSEKLFF. The CDR3 DNA reads as TGTGCCAGCAGTCAAAGGAGTATCGGACAGGGTTCTGAAAAACTGTTTTTT.

With regard to this clonotype: A much larger clone lies one base from this, so it may be a read error. Here the CDR3 omits its conserved ending phenylalanine or tryptophan, so a read error is the likely source. This rearrangement joins TRBV20-1 to TRBJ1-1, with TRBD1 matching over 7 bases. Trimming at V came to 2 bases and at J to 3 bases, leaving 6 bases not matched to a gene. CDR1 is DFQATT and CDR2 is SNEGSKA in the germline V gene (reference sequence). The CDR3 runs to 14 residues. CDR3 residues: CSARTRQGDTEAFS. The CDR3 DNA is TGCAGTGCTAGAACCAGACAGGGCGACACTGAAGCTTTCTCT.

This clonotype has only a few counts. The chain links TRBV20-1 to TRBJ1-4; unclear D gene. V gave up 2 bases and J gave up 0 bases, with 13 bases separating them. The CDR3 is 16 amino acids. Germline-derived CDR1 and CDR2 are DFQATT and SNEGSKA (reference sequence). The CDR3 DNA reads TGCAGTGCTAGACAAGCCGATGATGCAACTAATGAAAAACTGTTTTTT. It translates to CSARQADDATNEKLFF.

This clonotype was recorded many times. The chain has TRBV7-9 and TRBJ1-1; D might be TRBD1 (6 bases). V was cut by 5 bases and J by 3 bases, with 16 bases left in between. The CDR3 spans 15 residues. Germline CDR1 is SEHNR and CDR2 is FQNEAQ (reference sequence). In nucleotides, the CDR3 is TGTGCCAGCAGCCCACCAACAGGGTATGACACTGAAGCTTTCTTT. Encoded protein: CASSPPTGYDTEAFF.

This clonotype came up many times. The J gene is TRBJ2-1, the V gene TRBV6-2 or TRBV6-3; 15 nucleotides match TRBD2. Germline CDR1 MNHEY, CDR2 SVGEGT. This CDR3 region has 17 residues. Germline trimming cut 6 bases from V and 8 bases from J; bases unmatched to any gene: 11. The CDR3 nucleotides are TGTGCCAGCAGCTACGAGGGACTAGCGGGAGGTTGGGATGAGCAGTTCTTC. Its translation: CASSYEGLAGGWDEQFF.

This clonotype was observed a few times. This chain uses TRBV6-1 with TRBJ2-1; D unresolved. This CDR3 is 14 amino acids long. From germline, CDR1 is MNHNS and CDR2 SASEGT. V dropped 1 base and J dropped 4 bases, with 8 bases sitting between them. CDR3 DNA sequence: TGTGCCAGCAGTGAAGTGGCAGATTACAATGAGCAGTTCTTC. As protein: CASSEVADYNEQFF.

This clonotype has only a few counts. The V and J genes are TRBV6-2 or TRBV6-3 and TRBJ1-1; D not resolved. This CDR3 region has 13 residues. In germline, CDR1 is MNHEY, CDR2 SVGEGT. Deletions cut 2 bases from V and 5 bases from J, with 9 bases between. The CDR3 region has the DNA TGTGCCAGCAGTTACCCGGATGCGACTGAAGCTTTCTTT. Translating it yields CASSYPDATEAFF.

The chain recombines TRBV4-3 with TRBJ1-1; TRBD1 is a possible D gene (6 bases). The CDR3 runs to 14 residues. Germline V gives CDR1 LGHNA, CDR2 YSLEER. Deletions cut 1 base from V and 7 bases from J, with 13 bases between. DNA of the CDR3: TGCGCCAGCAGCCAAGTGAGGGGGGCTAGTGAAGCTTTCTTT. This codes for CASSQVRGASEAFF.

This chain uses TRBV11-1 with TRBJ2-7, with a possible D match to TRBD1 (6 bases). This CDR3 contains 14 residues. Trimming cost V 5 bases and J 0 bases, with 11 bases left between them. CDR1 and CDR2 (germline): SGHAT, FQDESV (reference sequence). The CDR3 is CASSVQGPSYEQYF. For the CDR3, the DNA is TGTGCCAGCAGCGTTCAGGGGCCCTCCTACGAGCAGTACTTC.

The chain uses TRBV7-2 and TRBJ2-5; 8 nucleotides match TRBD1. Germline V CDR1 and CDR2: SGHTA, FQGNSA. The junction had 5 bases not matched to a gene; V was cut back by 2 bases and J by 3 bases. This CDR3 is 15 amino acids long. CDR3 DNA: TGTGCCAGCAGCTTAAGAAAGGACAGGGAAGAGACCCAGTACTTC. Amino acids: CASSLRKDREETQYF.

The gene calls are TRBV6-2 or TRBV6-3 and TRBJ2-7; the D is unclear. Germline V gene sequence: CDR1 MNHEY, CDR2 SVGEGT. The CDR3 has 14 amino acids. Trimming removed 7 bases from V and 0 bases from J, with 13 bases in between. CDR3 coding DNA: TGTGCCAGCACCCCCTGGCCTATCTCCTACGAGCAGTACTTC. The encoded protein is CASTPWPISYEQYF.